Listed here are 17 T cell receptor beta chains from one sample, sequenced in a study of CD8+ T cells in alopecia areata (dated by TCRdb to about 2018). Receptors were amplified or captured by the immunoSEQ multiplex PCR assay. RNA was extracted from all samples and reverse transcribed into cDNA, which served as template for TCR sequencing. This immuneACCESS table, as held by TCRdb, lists in-frame sequences with V and J called but not all clones. Of the missing ones, under half trace to an unresolved V gene in checked studies; the others have no known cause. The sample data list approximately 200,000 clones, and approximately 56% of these were observed just once. The ten most abundant clones make up approximately 3.3% of the sample. The sample's time point, from its label and the paper: about 4 weeks on oral tofacitinib. Sample treatment or condition, as interpreted from the label and publication: oral pan-JAK inhibitor, 5-10 mg twice daily.

Specimen: CD4+ T cells sorted from blood, collected at week 4, from a patient treated with tofacitinib. The receptors derive from a human donor with alopecia areata.

The V call is TRBV7-2, the J call TRBJ1-1; 7 nucleotides match TRBD1. Germline CDR1 and CDR2: SGHTA and FQGNSA. This CDR3 region has 16 residues. Unmatched junction bases numbered 8, after V lost 3 bases and J lost 1 base. CDR3 sequence: CASSFPGQNSNTEAFF. CDR3 in DNA: TGTGCCAGCAGCTTTCCGGGACAGAATTCGAACACTGAAGCTTTCTTT.

The V and J genes are TRBV16 and TRBJ1-5; D is uncertain. The CDR3 extends over 13 amino acids. Trimming took off 9 bases at V and 3 bases at J, with 12 bases between the two ends. From germline, CDR1 is KGHSY and CDR2 FQNENV. The CDR3 DNA follows: TGTGCCAGTAGTGTCCAGCACAATCAGCCCCAGCATTTT. Translated, it gives CASSVQHNQPQHF.

This clone has only a few counts. V and J are TRBV19 and TRBJ2-7, with D possibly being TRBD1 or TRBD2 (5 bases each). Germline CDR1 is LNHDA and CDR2 is SQIVND (reference sequence). V was clipped by 7 bases and J by 2 bases, with 15 bases between them. The length of the CDR3 is 14 residues. For the CDR3, the DNA is TGTGCCAGTACCACTCCGGGACGGACCTACGAGCAGTACTTC. This codes for CASTTPGRTYEQYF.

The chain couples TRBV4-2 to TRBJ2-3; 7 positions agree with TRBD2. Germline V CDR1 and CDR2: LGHNA, YNFKEQ. The CDR3 extends over 15 amino acids. V trimming: 4 bases; J trimming: 2 bases; junction bases outside the gene matches: 6. The CDR3 spells CASSPGGAATDTQYF. The CDR3 DNA reads as TGTGCCAGCAGCCCGGGGGGAGCCGCCACAGATACGCAGTATTTT.

This clone turned up a few times. The genes are TRBV30 and TRBJ2-2; possibly TRBD2 for D (6 bases). The CDR3 extends over 15 amino acids. Trimming removed 0 bases from V and 1 base from J, with 9 bases in between. The germline V gene has CDR1 GTSNPN and CDR2 SVGIG (reference sequence). The CDR3: CAWSVGGVNTGELFF. The CDR3, as DNA: TGTGCCTGGAGTGTGGGCGGGGTGAACACCGGGGAGCTGTTTTTT.

The rearrangement links TRBV5-1 to TRBJ2-5, with D possibly TRBD1 on 6 matching bases. Trimming took 3 bases from V and 2 from J, leaving 11 bases between them. The CDR3 length is 14 residues. The germline V gene has CDR1 SGHRS and CDR2 YFSETQ. The CDR3 loop is CASSYGQNQETQYF. The CDR3 region has the DNA TGCGCCAGCAGCTACGGACAGAATCAAGAGACCCAGTACTTC.

The chain joins TRBV20-1 to TRBJ2-7, with 7 bases identical to TRBD1. This CDR3 contains 11 residues. CDR1 DFQATT and CDR2 SNEGSKA come from the germline V gene (reference sequence). CDR3 protein: CRVGQTYEQYF. CDR3 nucleotide sequence: TGCAGGGTGGGACAGACCTACGAGCAGTACTTC.

The V gene is TRBV30, the J gene TRBJ2-3; 10 nucleotides agree with TRBD2. The CDR3 is 13 residues long. J lost 3 bases, V lost 8 bases, and 5 bases had no gene match. Germline V gives CDR1 GTSNPN, CDR2 SVGIG (reference sequence). The CDR3 sequence: CALSGGDTDTQYF. DNA of the CDR3: TGTGCCCTAAGCGGGGGGGATACAGATACGCAGTATTTT.

This clone has a handful of counts. The chain uses TRBV18 and TRBJ1-4; possibly TRBD1 for D (5 bases). The germline V and J ends were trimmed by 3 bases and 6 bases, with 11 bases remaining between them. Per germline, CDR1 KGHSH and CDR2 LQKENI. This CDR3 is 14 amino acids long. The CDR3 loop is CASSPGALDEKLFF. CDR3 sequence (DNA): TGTGCCAGCTCACCCGGGGCACTCGATGAAAAACTGTTTTTT. Filled out from reference TRBV18 and TRBJ1-4, the complete variable domain reads NAGVMQNPRHLVRRRGQEARLRCSPMKGHSHVYWYRQLPEEGLKFMVYLQKENIIDESGMPKERFSAEFPKEGPSILRIQQVVRGDSAAYFCASSPGALDEKLFFGSGTQLSVL.

This rearrangement joins TRBV30 to TRBJ1-1, with D perhaps TRBD1 (6 bases). With 2 bases removed from V and 10 bases from J, the gap between germline ends came to 20 bases. CDR3 length: 14 residues. CDR1 GTSNPN and CDR2 SVGIG come from the germline V gene (reference sequence). CDR3 nucleotide sequence: TGTGCCTGGAGTCCCAGGGGCGGGCTGAAGTCAGCTTTCTTT. Its protein is CAWSPRGGLKSAFF.

This clone was observed a single time. The rearrangement joins TRBV30 to TRBJ1-4; D perhaps matches TRBD1 (5 bases). V shed 5 bases and J shed 8 bases, with 21 bases lying between them. The CDR3 covers 15 residues. Germline values: CDR1 GTSNPN, CDR2 SVGIG (reference sequence). CDR3 amino acids: CAWGHGPGLKEKLFF. DNA of the CDR3: TGTGCCTGGGGACATGGCCCAGGGTTGAAGGAAAAACTGTTTTTT.

This clone was detected a few times. The chain couples TRBV7-3 to TRBJ2-1, with D unresolved. V was shortened by 5 bases and J by 1 base, with 9 bases between the two germline ends. Germline values: CDR1 SGHTA, CDR2 FQGTGA. CDR3 length: 14 amino acids. In DNA, the CDR3 is TGTGCCAGCAGCCCGACGCAGTCCTACAATGAGCAGTTCTTC. Translated, it gives CASSPTQSYNEQFF.

In DNA, the CDR3 is TGCGCCAGCAGCGACTCGACAGCAGCTGAGCAGTTCTTC. This translates into CASSDSTAAEQFF. V gene TRBV5-1 combines with J gene TRBJ2-1; TRBD1 is a possible D gene (5 bases). V shed 4 bases and J shed 9 bases, with 14 bases lying between them. The germline CDR1 and CDR2 sequences are SGHRS and YFSETQ. The CDR3 spans 13 residues. Combining the CDR3 with reference TRBV5-1 and TRBJ2-1 gives the whole variable domain KAGVTQTPRYLIKTRGQQVTLSCSPISGHRSVSWYQQTPGQGLQFLFEYFSETQRNKGNFPGRFSGRQFSNSRSEMNVSTLELGDSALYLCASSDSTAAEQFFGPGTRLTVL.

The J gene is TRBJ2-7, the V gene TRBV30; TRBD1 aligns across 9 bases. Germline-derived CDR1 and CDR2 are GTSNPN and SVGIG (reference sequence). The V and J ends lost 4 bases and 8 bases, in that order; junction bases with no gene match: 12. The length of the CDR3 is 14 residues. CDR3 DNA sequence: TGTGCCTGGACCCCCGGGACAGGGAAGGGGCAGCAGTACTTC. Its protein product is CAWTPGTGKGQQYF.

Only a few counts were recorded for this clone. V is TRBV30 and J is TRBJ2-7; D unclear. The CDR3 is 15 residues long. The germline CDR1 and CDR2 sequences are GTSNPN and SVGIG (reference sequence). Trimming removed 3 bases from V and 0 bases from J, with 15 bases in between. The CDR3, as DNA: TGTGCCTGGAGCCTAGGACGGCGAAACTCCTACGAGCAGTACTTC. Amino acid sequence: CAWSLGRRNSYEQYF.

This chain uses TRBV30 with TRBJ2-7; D is possibly TRBD2 (5 bases). V was pared by 1 base and J by 6 bases, with 13 bases between. This CDR3 region has 13 residues. CDR1 GTSNPN and CDR2 SVGIG come from the germline V gene (reference sequence). For the CDR3, the DNA is TGTGCCTGGAGTGCCACACTAGGAAGCGAGCAGTACTTC. Protein product: CAWSATLGSEQYF. The full variable domain, completed using reference TRBV30 and TRBJ2-7, is SQTIHQWPATLVQPVGSPLSLECTVEGTSNPNLYWYRQAAGRGLQLLFYSVGIGQISSEVPQNLSASRPQDRQFILSSKKLLLSDSGFYLCAWSATLGSEQYFGPGTRLTVT.

This chain connects TRBV29-1 to TRBJ1-3; D not resolved. V shed 7 bases and J shed 0 bases, with 13 bases lying between them. CDR3 length: 14 residues. Per germline, CDR1 SQVTM and CDR2 ANQGSEA. CDR3 coding DNA: TGCAGCGCTCTTAGCGACCCCTCTGGAAACACCATATATTTT. This translates into CSALSDPSGNTIYF.